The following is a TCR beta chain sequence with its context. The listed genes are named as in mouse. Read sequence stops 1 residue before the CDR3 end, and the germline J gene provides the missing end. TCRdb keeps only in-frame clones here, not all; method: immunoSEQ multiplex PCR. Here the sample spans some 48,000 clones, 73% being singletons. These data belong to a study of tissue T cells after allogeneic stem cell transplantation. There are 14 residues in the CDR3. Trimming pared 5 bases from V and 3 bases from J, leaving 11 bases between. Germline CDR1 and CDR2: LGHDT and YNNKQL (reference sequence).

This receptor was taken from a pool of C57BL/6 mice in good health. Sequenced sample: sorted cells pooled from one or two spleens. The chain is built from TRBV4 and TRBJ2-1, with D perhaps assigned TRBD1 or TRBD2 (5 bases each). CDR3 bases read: TGTGCCAGCAGCCCGGGGCTTCTCTATGCTGAGCAGTTC. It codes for CASSPGLLYAEQF. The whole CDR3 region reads CASSPGLLYAEQFF.